This T cell receptor beta chain is drawn from a study of cytomegalovirus exposure and HLA in healthy donors. Overall study context: HLA-typed donors were the source of roughly 80 million unique TCRs held in an early data release.

Primers: 60 Vbeta forward and 13 Jbeta reverse. Sequenced by immunoSEQ multiplex PCR; TCRdb stores in-frame clones only, minus some. The table has approximately 160,000 clones, roughly four fifths seen once. For this clone: Antigen unknown.

The donors were healthy bone marrow donors. Study-level results: Equally common other TCR beta chains were less clonally expanded than HLA-associated ones, a later analysis found.

The V and J ends lost 0 bases and 5 bases respectively, with 8 bases between them. Per germline, CDR1 MNHEY and CDR2 SVGAGI. This CDR3 is built from 14 residues. Sequenced sample: PBMCs. The receptor was isolated from a man between 50 and 59 years old in good health and CMV-seropositive. The J gene is TRBJ1-5, the V gene TRBV6-5; a possible D gene is TRBD1 (5 bases). This CDR3 is CASSYSIGDQPQHF. Here the CDR3 DNA reads TGTGCCAGCAGTTACTCGATAGGGGATCAGCCCCAGCATTTT.